A selection of T cell receptor beta chains follows, all from one sample in a study of blood T cell repertoires in COVID-19. TCRdb's copy holds only in-frame clones and misses some; the assay was immunoSEQ multiplex PCR. The repertoire holds roughly 260,000 clones, 88% seen once, with 3.5% to 4.5% in the top ten. Input material: peripheral blood. These receptors were obtained from a man aged 60-69 years who had recovered from COVID-19. Both conserved end residues are part of each CDR3.

V,J,CDR3
TRBV4-1,TRBJ2-5,CASSQVNSGQETQYF
TRBV18,TRBJ1-3,CASSPEENTIYF
TRBV18,TRBJ2-1,CASSPPYRPDNEQFF
TRBV4-2,TRBJ2-7,CASSQSHGGAFQGKNHEQYF
TRBV2,TRBJ1-2,CASSPNRNTNYGYTF
TRBV5-4,TRBJ1-6,CASSLGLTNSPLHF
TRBV12-5,TRBJ2-7,CASGLPPSYEQYF
TRBV7-9,TRBJ1-2,CASSYLDRYGYTF
TRBV11-1,TRBJ1-1,CASSFRQGRTEAFF
TRBV7-9,TRBJ1-2,CASSLALDRVRAGYTF
TRBV7-2,TRBJ2-7,CASSFEVGLAGGYEQYF
TRBV11-1,TRBJ2-1,CASSRSGGYNEQFF
TRBV11-2,TRBJ1-2,CASSPGTSGGYTF
TRBV9,TRBJ1-1,CASSVETGGGNTEAFF
TRBV20-1,TRBJ2-7,CSASPLAGGYYEQYF
TRBV2,TRBJ2-5,CAGPRDRGKLRETQYF
TRBV10-2,TRBJ1-6,CATGTGDSPLHF
TRBV9,TRBJ1-6,CASSAFGTGYNSPLHF
TRBV3-1/TRBV3-2,TRBJ1-1,CASSQYQVGVAFF
TRBV27,TRBJ2-1,CASSSLGDSAYNEQFF
TRBV24-1,TRBJ2-3,CATSDISGDADTQYF
TRBV27,TRBJ2-5,CASSWAGTGQETQYF
TRBV4-2,TRBJ1-4,CASSQGAGQNNEKLFF
TRBV6-5,TRBJ2-1,CASSPSLTYNGEQFF
TRBV5-4,TRBJ1-2,CASSAGQGAGLAYGYTF
TRBV7-8,TRBJ1-2,CASSLHPGQGSGYTF
TRBV7-9,TRBJ2-3,CASSLGDRGFLDADTQYF
TRBV5-1,TRBJ2-5,CASSLDRGQETQYF
TRBV6-5,TRBJ2-1,CASSPRRNEQFF
TRBV29-1,TRBJ2-5,CSVAPGGQKETQYF
TRBV11-3,TRBJ2-5,CASSIGGLQETQYF
TRBV7-2,TRBJ1-5,CASSEQIHSNQPQHF
TRBV4-1,TRBJ1-1,CASSQETGGVTEAFF
TRBV7-3,TRBJ2-1,CASSLIGTYNEQFF
TRBV18,TRBJ1-4,CASSPPSEEKLFF
TRBV10-2,TRBJ1-2,CASSDSPGHPNGYTF
TRBV5-6,TRBJ2-7,CASSRGTSGHYSYEQYF
TRBV3-1/TRBV3-2,TRBJ1-1,CASSQTGGLRNTEAFF
TRBV6-1,TRBJ2-3,CASSEAAGGPDTQYF
TRBV9,TRBJ1-2,CASSVEGLGYTF
TRBV6-6,TRBJ2-5,CASSYSQGKTQYF